This T cell receptor (beta chain) was documented in a study of memory CD8 T cells in hepatitis C reinfection (dated by TCRdb to the late 2010s). With respect to the entire study: Among the donors, a few cleared two back-to-back HCV infections on their own, whereas two got rid of a primary infection but ended up chronically infected after reinfection. HCV reinfection was defined as a positive HCV RNA test following two negative tests taken at least 60 days apart. Pre-reinfection samples were collected between 55 and 20 weeks before reinfection was detected. The study tracked the TCR beta repertoire of virus-specific CD8 T cells longitudinally across an HCV reinfection episode in a few donors. Between the late 2000s and the early 2010s, about 5 reinfection cases that had stored pre-reinfection samples were identified. In the reinfection study, participants who had resolved a prior HCV infection were followed every 3 months.

Broader findings and caveats from the paper: Because only four or five donors were included, definitive conclusions about public clonotypes linked to secondary clearance were beyond the reach of the study.

The library was produced with the immunoSEQ multiplex PCR assay. Genomic DNA was pulled from the sorted cells, and the automated high-throughput method of Adaptive Biotechnologies was used to sequence the TCR beta V, D and J regions. A two-step, bias-controlled multiplex PCR was used to amplify CDR3 regions. Amplified TCR beta libraries were sequenced on an Illumina instrument. Turning to the authors' computational methods: The demultiplexed reads were processed to cut down on amplification and sequencing bias, and the IMGT database was used to assign CDR3 sequences to gene families. Repertoire data were analyzed with ImmunoSEQ software version 2.0. Clonotype lists were filtered to remove out-of-frame sequences and sequences containing stop codons in the CDR3. Clonotypes with a frequency below 0.01% were excluded because such low-frequency clonotypes corresponded to less than one cell. To get richness, observed richness was divided by input cell number, while evenness came from dividing Shannon entropy by log observed richness. Repertoire diversity and the similarity between time points were measured using Simpson diversity and Morisita-Horn overlap indices. Clonotypes were sorted into dominant (>1%), sub-dominant (0.5-0.99%), low abundance (0.1-0.49%) or lowest abundance (<0.1%) groups. For the germline index, total nucleotide additions were subtracted from total CDR3 length, and that difference was then divided by total CDR3 length. This is the immuneACCESS table as TCRdb keeps it, with only in-frame sequences that have V and J called. A part of the clones is gone; compared with another copy, unresolved V genes explain less than half, and the rest is unexplained. The D gene and trimming were derived from the DNA, and the V and J assignments and clone size from that table. A total of approximately 50,000 clones appear in this sample, roughly 90% of them only once. Of the sample, 0.95% to 1.1% falls within the top ten clones.

In light of the paper, this sample's time point label describes: pre-reinfection, 55 to 20 weeks before reinfection detection. Sorted cells were sequenced directly ex vivo, with no in vitro expansion before TCR sequencing. The donors were people who inject drugs and were enrolled in Canada's Montreal Acute Hepatitis C Cohort Study (HEPCO). Total naive CD8 T cells, sorted as viable CD3+ CD8+ CD45RO-, came from a couple of donors at all three reinfection time points as controls. Before sorting, cryopreserved peripheral blood mononuclear cells were thawed and used as the source for purifying CD8 T cells. The MACS CD8+ T cell Isolation Kit was used to enrich CD8 T cells through negative selection. Cell sorting was done on a BD FACSAria II sorter with FACSDiva software, and data were analyzed with FlowJo. Turning to this clone: Its specific antigen is unknown. No per-base quality is available; no much larger clone lies one base away.

The sample consisted of naive CD8+ T cells sorted from blood. Interpreted using the paper, the cell subset or site label stands for: total naive CD8+CD45RO- T cells. This TCR was recovered from a young man with hepatitis C virus infection.

The base sequence is TGTGCCAGCGGGGGGACAGAATTTTCTTCACCCCTCCACTTT. The encoded protein is CASGGTEFSSPLHF. In this chain, TRBV6-5 is recombined with TRBJ1-6, and 7 junction bases match TRBD1. From V the trimming removes 8 bases and from J it removes 9 bases, while the gene matches leave 10 bases of the junction unaccounted for. CDR3 length: 14 amino acids, cysteine to phenylalanine. CDR3 DNA only is kept here, 42 bases in frame from base 1. CDR1 and CDR2 were assigned from the germline V gene as MNHEY and SVGAGI.